Below are 17 T cell receptor beta chains sequenced from a single sample in a study of neurological immune-mediated disorders. MiXCR, applied by TCRdb to the 5' RACE reads, yields one record per CDR3 protein. In the table there are tens of thousands of distinct CDR3 sequences, over 10% of which are singletons. Sequenced input: PBMCs. These receptors were obtained from a man aged 55 to 70 in good health.

This chain uses TRBV5-5 with TRBJ2-1; either TRBD1 or TRBD2 may fit D (5 bases each). This CDR3 is built from 15 residues. In germline, CDR1 is SGHKS, CDR2 YYEKEE (reference sequence). Trimming removed 1 base from V and 9 bases from J, with 17 bases in between. The CDR3: CASSLLGSFGGEQFF. The CDR3 coding sequence is TGTGCCAGCAGCTTGTTGGGGTCCTTTGGGGGTGAGCAGTTCTTC.

This clonotype was picked up many times. The genes are TRBV7-2 and TRBJ1-3; a possible D gene is TRBD1 (5 bases). V lost 5 bases and J lost 0, with 8 bases in between. The CDR3 consists of 14 residues. The germline CDR1 and CDR2 sequences are SGHTA and FQGNSA. The CDR3 reads CASSRGSSGNTIYF. Written as DNA, the CDR3 is TGTGCCAGCAGCAGGGGAAGCTCTGGAAACACCATATATTTT.

This clonotype was seen repeatedly, ten times or more. The junction shows a germline mismatch at one end, possibly a read error. This chain uses TRBV29-1 with TRBJ1-1; TRBD1 might be the D (5 bases). CDR1 is SQVTM and CDR2 is ANQGSEA in the germline V gene. There are 12 residues in the CDR3. CDR3 loop: CSVELGLGGLSF. Written as DNA, the CDR3 is TGCAGCGTTGAATTAGGGCTTGGGGGACTTTCTTTT.

This clonotype appeared many times. The chain is built from TRBV28 and TRBJ2-5, with D uncertain. The CDR3 length is 15 residues. CDR1 is MDHEN, CDR2 SYDVKM, per germline. Trimming took off 3 bases at V and 7 bases at J, with 18 bases between the two ends. The CDR3 nucleotides read TGTGCCAGCAGTTTCTCCAGATCGCTCTTGACGACCCAGTACTTC. Amino acids: CASSFSRSLLTTQYF. Full variable domain (missing parts from reference TRBV28 and TRBJ2-5): DVKVTQSSRYLVKRTGEKVFLECVQDMDHENMFWYRQDPGLGLRLIYFSYDVKMKEKGDIPEGYSVSREKKERFSLILESASTNQTSMYLCASSFSRSLLTTQYFGPGTRLLVL.

This clonotype was counted ten times or more. The rearrangement uses TRBV20-1 and TRBJ2-5; D is perhaps TRBD1 or TRBD2 (5 bases each). Trimming removed 5 bases at V and 5 bases at J, with 15 bases between. The germline V gene encodes CDR1 DFQATT and CDR2 SNEGSKA (reference sequence). There are 13 residues in the CDR3. The CDR3 DNA reads as TGCAGTGCTTCCATTCGTTGGGGGGAGACCCAGTACTTC. Translating gives CSASIRWGETQYF.

This clonotype has a count of ten or more. V and J are TRBV11-2 and TRBJ2-6; perhaps D is TRBD1 or TRBD2 (6 bases each). CDR3 length equals 17 residues. The V gene's germline CDR1 is SGHAT and CDR2 FQNNGV. Between the trimmed V and J ends, which lost 3 bases and 2 bases, there was a span of 14 bases. The CDR3 bases are TGTGCCAGCAGCTTCGACCGAAGGGGGGCTGGGGCCAACGTCCTGACTTTC. It is translated as CASSFDRRGAGANVLTF.

In its sample, this clonotype was seen many times. The chain joins TRBV15 to TRBJ1-1, with a tentative D call TRBD1 (5 bases). Between the trimmed V and J ends, which lost 1 base and 1 base, there was a span of 10 bases. This CDR3 spans 15 amino acids. Germline loops: CDR1 LNHNV, CDR2 YYDKDF (reference sequence). The CDR3 reads CATSRGAGWNTEAFF. The DNA for the CDR3 is TGTGCCACCAGCAGAGGAGCAGGGTGGAACACTGAAGCTTTCTTT. The full variable domain, in which reference TRBV15 and TRBJ1-1 provide the parts outside the CDR3, is DAMVIQNPRYQVTQFGKPVTLSCSQTLNHNVMYWYQQKSSQAPKLLFHYYDKDFNNEADTPDNFQSRRPNTSFCFLDIRSPGLGDTAMYLCATSRGAGWNTEAFFGQGTRLTVV.

Many counts were recorded for this clonotype. The CDR3 region is CSARITGRMNTEAFF. CDR3 DNA: TGCAGTGCTAGAATTACGGGACGGATGAACACTGAAGCTTTCTTT. The V call is TRBV20-1, the J call TRBJ1-1; D is perhaps TRBD1 (5 bases). The CDR3 consists of 15 residues. Trimming pared 2 bases from V and 0 bases from J, leaving 13 bases between. CDR1 is DFQATT, CDR2 SNEGSKA, per germline (reference sequence).

This clonotype was detected ten times or more. J is TRBJ2-7 and V is TRBV7-2, with a weak D call TRBD2 (7 bases). The CDR3 has 16 residues. V was shortened by 5 bases and J by 7 bases, with 24 bases between the two germline ends. The V gene's germline CDR1 is SGHTA and CDR2 FQGNSA. This chain's CDR3 is CASSPRLGGARSEQYF. The CDR3 bases are TGTGCCAGCAGCCCCCGTCTGGGGGGGGCCCGCTCTGAGCAGTACTTC.

This clonotype has only a few counts. This chain connects TRBV7-9 to TRBJ1-1; D perhaps matches TRBD1 (6 bases). The CDR3 contains 13 residues. CDR1 and CDR2 from the germline V gene are SEHNR and FQNEAQ (reference sequence). Trimming removed 4 bases at V and 8 bases at J, with 14 bases between. The CDR3 spells CASSSQYDREAFF. The CDR3, as DNA: TGTGCCAGCAGCTCCCAATATGACAGGGAAGCTTTCTTT. Combining the CDR3 with reference TRBV7-9 and TRBJ1-1 gives the whole variable domain DTGVSQNPRHKITKRGQNVTFRCDPISEHNRLYWYRQTLGQGPEFLTYFQNEAQLEKSRLLSDRFSAERPKGSFSTLEIQRTEQGDSAMYLCASSSQYDREAFFGQGTRLTVV.

The chain employs TRBV6-4 and TRBJ2-3, with a possible D match to TRBD1 (5 bases). The CDR3 is made up of 19 amino acids. Trimming took off 7 bases at V and 2 bases at J, with 28 bases between the two ends. Germline V gene lookup returns CDR1 MRHNA and CDR2 SNTAGT. For the CDR3, the DNA is TGTGCCAGCAACCGACAGTGTCTAGGGCCCTTAACTTCCACAGATACGCAGTATTTT. Residues: CASNRQCLGPLTSTDTQYF.

J is TRBJ2-5 and V is TRBV29-1; D uncertain. Trimming took 4 bases from V and 5 from J, leaving 11 bases between them. The germline V gene encodes CDR1 SQVTM and CDR2 ANQGSEA. The CDR3 is made up of 12 amino acids. CDR3 in DNA: TGCAGCGTTGTCGTCGGTGTCGAGACCCAGTACTTC. It codes for CSVVVGVETQYF.

Many counts were recorded for this clonotype. V is TRBV10-2 and J is TRBJ1-1, with 9 positions matching TRBD1. V lost 7 bases to trimming and J lost 5 bases; unmatched junction nucleotides: 8. This CDR3 contains 14 residues. Germline V CDR1 and CDR2: WSHSY, SAAADI. The CDR3 nucleotides are TGCGCCAGCAACAACAGGGGGCCGAGGACTGAAGCTTTCTTT. Amino acid sequence: CASNNRGPRTEAFF.

This clonotype showed up just a few times. This chain links TRBV7-2 with TRBJ2-3; 14 nucleotides align to TRBD2. The CDR3 has 17 amino acids. V lost 2 bases and J lost 1; bases outside the gene matches: 2. Germline V CDR1 and CDR2: SGHTA, FQGNSA. The DNA for the CDR3 is TGTGCCAGCAGCTTAAGACTAGCGGGGGGGCGCACAGATACGCAGTATTTT. Translated, it gives CASSLRLAGGRTDTQYF.

This clonotype was found many times. J is TRBJ2-1 and V is TRBV7-9; TRBD2 is a possible D gene (6 bases). The CDR3 length is 13 residues. V was clipped by 10 bases and J by 8 bases, with 18 bases between them. The germline CDR1 and CDR2 sequences are SEHNR and FQNEAQ (reference sequence). DNA for the CDR3: TGTGCCACCCGCCCGGGAGCCAACCATGAGCAGTTCTTC. It is translated as CATRPGANHEQFF.

This clonotype was seen at least ten times. The J gene is TRBJ1-3, the V gene TRBV7-2; 7 bases agree with TRBD1. Trimming removed 4 bases from V and 4 bases from J; junction bases left unmatched: 7. Germline V lookup: CDR1 SGHTA, CDR2 FQGNSA. The CDR3 totals 15 residues. The CDR3 DNA follows: TGTGCCAGCAGCTCCTCAGGGGGAACAGGAAACACCATATATTTT. It codes for CASSSSGGTGNTIYF.

This clonotype was recorded many times. The chain joins TRBV11-2 to TRBJ2-7, with 8 bases identical to TRBD1. Trimming removed 4 bases from V and 6 bases from J; junction bases left unmatched: 8. From germline, CDR1 is SGHAT and CDR2 FQNNGV. The CDR3 sequence is 14 residues long. CDR3 nucleotide sequence: TGTGCCAGCAGCTCCGGACAGGGTGTAGGCGAGCAGTACTTC. Residues: CASSSGQGVGEQYF.